These 6 T cell receptor beta chains originate from one sample sequenced in a study of identical twins. One entry per CDR3 protein results from TCRdb running MiXCR on the 5' RACE reads. The sample lists about 240,000 distinct CDR3 sequences, about 10% occurring once. The material sequenced was memory T cells sorted from blood. Receptors originate from a middle-aged man in good health.

The chain employs TRBV6-1 and TRBJ1-3; D is undetermined. V lost 8 bases and J lost 0, with 8 bases in between. From germline, CDR1 is MNHNS and CDR2 SASEGT. The CDR3 sequence is 13 residues long. The CDR3 reads CASVVFSGNTIYF. As DNA, the CDR3 is TGTGCCAGCGTCGTGTTCTCTGGAAACACCATATATTTT.

This clonotype was observed at least ten times. The chain combines TRBV3-1 with TRBJ2-5, with TRBD2 matching 9 bases. The CDR3 runs 16 residues. V trimming: 4 bases; J trimming: 5 bases; junction bases outside the gene matches: 11. Germline V lookup: CDR1 LGHDT, CDR2 YNNKEL (reference sequence). CDR3 in DNA: TGTGCCAGCAGCCTTATCCGTGGGACTAGCAGGGAGACCCAGTACTTC. As protein: CASSLIRGTSRETQYF.

This clonotype was seen a handful of times. This sequence joins TRBV5-1 and TRBJ2-3; D is uncertain. Germline V lookup: CDR1 SGHRS, CDR2 YFSETQ. The CDR3 is 16 amino acids. V was cut by 0 bases and J by 2 bases, with 13 bases left in between. The CDR3 bases are TGCGCCAGCAGCTTGGCCCTAGTGTTATCCACAGATACGCAGTATTTT. Its protein is CASSLALVLSTDTQYF.

This clonotype has only a few counts. It may be a read error: a sequence one base away is much more abundant. The chain links TRBV5-1 to TRBJ1-1; D is perhaps TRBD1 (5 bases). CDR3 length: 13 residues. Germline assignment: CDR1 SGHRS and CDR2 YFSETQ. V was cut by 1 base and J by 6 bases, with 10 bases left in between. The CDR3 DNA sequence: TGCGCCAGCAGCTTGTCCGGGGACGCTGAAGCTTTCTTT. As protein: CASSLSGDAEAFF.

Notes on this clonotype: A single base separates this from a much larger clone, so it may be a read error. This sequence joins TRBV5-1 and TRBJ1-1; no definite D call. The CDR3 length is 13 residues. V was cut by 2 bases and J by 10 bases, with 15 bases left in between. CDR1 and CDR2 from the germline V gene are SGHRS and YFSETQ. The CDR3, as DNA: TGCGCCAGCAGCTTCAGGACGAACGATGGAGCTTTCTTT. It codes for CASSFRTNDGAFF. The full variable domain, with the rest looked up from reference TRBV5-1 and TRBJ1-1, is KAGVTQTPRYLIKTRGQQVTLSCSPISGHRSVSWYQQTPGQGLQFLFEYFSETQRNKGNFPGRFSGRQFSNSRSEMNVSTLELGDSALYLCASSFRTNDGAFFGQGTRLTVV.

The genes are TRBV5-1 and TRBJ1-1, with 8 bases matching TRBD1. Germline trimming cut 4 bases from V and 6 bases from J; bases unmatched to any gene: 8. The CDR3 extends over 14 amino acids. Germline V CDR1 and CDR2: SGHRS, YFSETQ. CDR3 in amino acids: CASSQQGVGAEAFF. Written as DNA, the CDR3 is TGCGCCAGCAGCCAACAGGGGGTGGGTGCTGAAGCTTTCTTT.